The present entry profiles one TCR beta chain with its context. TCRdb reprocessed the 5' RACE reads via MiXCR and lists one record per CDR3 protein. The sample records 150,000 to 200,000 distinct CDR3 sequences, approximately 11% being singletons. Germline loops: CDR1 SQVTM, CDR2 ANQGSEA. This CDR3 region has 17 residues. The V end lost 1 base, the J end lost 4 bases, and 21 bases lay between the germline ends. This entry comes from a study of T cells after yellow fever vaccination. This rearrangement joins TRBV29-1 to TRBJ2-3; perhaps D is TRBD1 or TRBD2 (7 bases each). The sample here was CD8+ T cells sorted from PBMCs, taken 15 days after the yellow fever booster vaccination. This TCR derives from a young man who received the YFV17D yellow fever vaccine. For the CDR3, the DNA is TGCAGCGTTGAAGGACCCCCCCAGGGGGGGGGGCCAGATACGCAGTATTTT. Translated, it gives CSVEGPPQGGGPDTQYF.